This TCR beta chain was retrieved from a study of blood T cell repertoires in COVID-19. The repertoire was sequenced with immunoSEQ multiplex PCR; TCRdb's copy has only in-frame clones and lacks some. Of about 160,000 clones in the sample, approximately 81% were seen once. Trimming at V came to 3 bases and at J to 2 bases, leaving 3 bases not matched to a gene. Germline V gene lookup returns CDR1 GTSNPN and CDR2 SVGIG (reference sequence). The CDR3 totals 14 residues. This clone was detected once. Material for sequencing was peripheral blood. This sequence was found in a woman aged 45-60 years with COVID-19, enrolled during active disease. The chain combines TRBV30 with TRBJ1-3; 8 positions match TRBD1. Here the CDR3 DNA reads TGTGCCTGGAGGACAGGGGATCCTGGAAACACCATATATTTT. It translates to CAWRTGDPGNTIYF. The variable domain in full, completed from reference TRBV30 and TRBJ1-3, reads SQTIHQWPATLVQPVGSPLSLECTVEGTSNPNLYWYRQAAGRGLQLLFYSVGIGQISSEVPQNLSASRPQDRQFILSSKKLLLSDSGFYLCAWRTGDPGNTIYFGEGSWLTVV.